This TCR beta chain was documented in a study of regulatory T cells in long-lasting Graves disease (dated by TCRdb to the early 2020s). Some background on the complete study: Newly diagnosed Graves' disease patients had taken antithyroid drugs for less than 3 months. Patients with persistent Graves' disease were compared with patients with newly diagnosed Graves' disease using TCR sequencing and RNA sequencing of peripheral blood. A total of around 35 samples were covered by TCR sequencing, comprising about 13 persistent and around 20 newly diagnosed Graves' disease patients. The study was conducted in China and was registered as a clinical trial.

Results and caveats for the whole study, not just this receptor: Only the TCR beta chain was sequenced and analyzed. Lower TCR Shannon entropy and fewer highly expanded clones were observed in persistent Graves' disease patients than in newly diagnosed patients, which suggested clonal expansion. Persistent disease showed preferential use of TRBV28, TRBJ1-2 and TRBJ2-5, whereas newly diagnosed disease favored TRBV20-1 and TRBJ2-1. Persistent patients shared more public clonotypes among themselves (around 3,000) than newly diagnosed patients did (about 970). The small sample size was acknowledged by the authors as a limitation that may reduce accuracy. Only peripheral blood was studied, because thyroid tissue, the primary lesion, was inaccessible.

Taken with the paper, the label for time point translates to: newly diagnosed GD, antithyroid drugs for less than 3 months. RNA was extracted from PBMCs in TRIzol for both TCR sequencing and RNA sequencing. The diagnosis of Graves' disease followed American Thyroid Association guidelines. Patients for the study were recruited at an endocrinology department in Xi'an, China. From each patient, around 9 milliliters of peripheral blood was collected into an EDTA anticoagulant tube. PBMCs were isolated by Ficoll Paque Plus density gradient separation without further T cell sorting. RNA quality was checked with an Agilent 2100 Bioanalyzer and agarose gel, and concentration with a NanoDrop 2000. CDR1 is given as MNHEY and CDR2 as SMNVEV, both from the germline V gene (reference sequence). Including the terminal cysteine and phenylalanine, the CDR3 comprises 11 residues. CDR3 DNA only is kept here, 33 bases in frame from base 1. Trimming at the junction amounts to 8 bases on V and 9 bases on J, and the germline ends lie 11 bases apart.

Libraries were made using multiplex PCR. Sequencing relied on an Illumina HiSeq 4000. To build TCR beta libraries, CDR3 regions were amplified by Arm-PCR using iRepertoire HTBI primers. PCR products were gel purified before sequencing. Per the source publication's procedure: Across samples, around 58 TRBV and 12 to 15 TRBJ segments were identified and used for gene usage analysis of CDR3 amino acid clonotypes. Filtered high-quality paired reads were merged into contigs using COPE and FqMerger. Contigs were aligned with BLAST to IMGT TRBV, TRBD and TRBJ reference genes, and CDR3 was defined per IMGT. Any clonotype with a frequency above 0.1% was classified as a highly expanded clone. Shannon entropy served as the measure of repertoire diversity, while the Gini coefficient captured V-J evenness. A clonotype found in more than one individual was treated as public. The public reads were run again by TCRdb, first through fastp at Q25 and then through MiXCR, and only productive beta chains were kept. Identical CDR3 proteins give one entry, which carries the most common genes and DNA. Clone size and V and J calls follow TCRdb, not the original study. The sample table records around 450,000 distinct CDR3 sequences; 15% of these occur just once. About 8% of the sample lies in the top ten.

This clonotype was counted ten times or more. Its target antigen remains unknown. Base quality data are lacking; no much larger clone is found one base away. This sample was shared with a second study, whose subject was T cells in Graves' hyperthyroidism and ophthalmopathy. As the second study states: Stable Graves' hyperthyroidism was defined as no progression to ophthalmopathy during 18 months of follow-up. Hyperthyroidism patients were newly diagnosed, had a disease duration of under 2 months, and were aged 18 to 65 years. Patients with uncontrolled infections, other autoimmune diseases, pregnancy or lactation were excluded. Diagnoses relied on clinical symptoms, serum thyroxine and TRAb, thyroid ultrasound and orbital computed tomography. The first round of RT-PCR for the TCR CDR3 was performed with the HTBI primer set and the Qiagen OneStep RT-PCR kit. Blood samples also contained most of the expanded thyroid clonotypes (frequency above 0.001), which suggests that blood repertoires may reflect thyroid immune responses. A 13 V-J signature model separated ophthalmopathy from stable hyperthyroidism, with approximately 86% sensitivity and roughly 81% specificity in cross-validation and 80%/75% in testing. During validation, the model predicted progression to ophthalmopathy a median of approximately 7 months ahead of onset, with more than 60% sensitivity and about 72% specificity. A discovery cohort of about 100 patients, 43 with Graves' ophthalmopathy and about 58 with stable Graves' hyperthyroidism, was used to find distinguishing TCR V-J signatures. An independent validation cohort of 18 to 20 hyperthyroidism patients and 17 patients who later progressed to ophthalmopathy tested prospective prediction of ophthalmopathy. The approximately 97 discovery patients were randomly divided into training and test sets at a 7:3 ratio. Thyroid tissue and blood T-cell repertoires from about six Graves' hyperthyroidism patients were also compared in the study. Following sampling, methimazole starting at 30 mg daily was given to hyperthyroidism patients, and high-dose intravenous methylprednisolone was given to ophthalmopathy patients. The libraries were constructed in a second round of multiplex PCR and then size-selected and purified. Paired-end sequencing of the libraries was performed with 100 bp reads on an Illumina HiSeq2000. SOAPnuke was used to process the raw data, with reads discarded if the reads contained adapters or uncalled bases, had a mean Phred below 15, or lacked an exact constant-primer or identifier match. High-quality paired reads were merged using COPE v1.2.5, and each unique nucleotide sequence was defined as a clonotype. MiTCR v1.1 was used to align clonotypes to the IMGT TRBV, TRBD and TRBJ reference segments. The analysis included only V-J combinations with a frequency above 0.0001, which together covered about 99% of the repertoires. A TCS score was defined as the ratio between F50 (clonal expansion) and ExV (chaos), using BLOSUM62-based TCRdist between CDR3 peptides within each V-J. Welch's t-statistics and random forest reduced several hundred V-J features to about 13, which were used in a naive Bayes classifier (R e1071). Sample size was not statistically predetermined, and investigators were not blinded to group allocation. TCR Vbeta CDR3 sequencing of 135 peripheral blood samples (over 40 ophthalmopathy, about 74 hyperthyroidism and approximately 17 progressor patients) is reported in the paper.

The chain is assembled from TRBV27 and TRBJ2-1; the D segment could be TRBD1, given 5 matching bases. This clonotype was sampled from a woman in her 40s with Graves disease. Donor details come from another sample of the same person, matched by shared clones. Sequenced material: peripheral blood mononuclear cells (PBMCs), taken at new diagnosis, from a patient treated with antithyroid drugs. The CDR3 in this case is CASQSTGEQFF. The nucleotides read TGTGCCAGCCAAAGTACAGGTGAGCAGTTCTTC.